A single sample is the source of the 14 T cell receptor beta chains below, sequenced in a study of tumor and adjacent non-tumor tissue in lung cancer. RNA was extracted from bulk tissue without any cell sorting. TCRbeta libraries were built with three rounds of nested PCR, modified from ARM-PCR. TCRdb used MiXCR to reprocess the multiplex PCR reads, holding one entry per CDR3 protein. Of 120,000 or so distinct CDR3 sequences in the sample, around three fifths were seen once. Sequences were obtained from lung tumor tissue. These receptors all stem from a man aged 25 to 45 with non-small cell lung cancer.

A note on this clonotype: A much larger clone differs from this one at a single base, so this may be a read error. J is TRBJ2-5 and V is TRBV20-1; D perhaps matches TRBD1 (6 bases). V was pared by 1 base and J by 5 bases, with 14 bases between. Germline CDR1 DFQATT, CDR2 SNEGSKA (reference sequence). This CDR3 is 14 amino acids long. The CDR3 sequence is CSARGGQTRETQYF. The CDR3 DNA is TGCAGTGCTAGAGGGGGGCAGACACGGGAGACCCAGTACTTC.

This clonotype was seen ten or more times. The chain carries TRBV29-1 and TRBJ1-1; no clear D. The CDR3 loop spans 11 amino acids. The ends were cut back, 1 base at V and 0 bases at J, with 0 bases in the middle. Germline CDR1 and CDR2: SQVTM and ANQGSEA. The CDR3 sequence: CSVEVNTEAFF. In nucleotides, the CDR3 is TGCAGCGTTGAAGTGAACACTGAAGCTTTCTTT.

This clonotype was seen more than once but under ten times. The chain recombines TRBV12-3 or TRBV12-4 with TRBJ2-3; no definite D call. CDR3 length: 13 residues. Trimming shortened V by 6 bases and J by 2 bases, and 9 bases separated the two germline ends. The CDR3 here is CASRKRPTDTQYF. In DNA form, the CDR3 reads TGTGCCAGCAGAAAGAGACCCACAGATACGCAGTATTTT.

This clonotype was observed a handful of times. It may be a read error: a sequence one base away is much more abundant. J is TRBJ2-7 and V is TRBV6-1, with 9 bases that match TRBD2. CDR1 is MNHNS and CDR2 is SASEGT in the germline V gene. The CDR3 is made up of 15 amino acids. The CDR3 protein is CTSSEDGGAGGEQYF. CDR3 in DNA: TGTACCAGCAGTGAAGACGGCGGAGCGGGGGGAGAGCAGTACTTC.

This clonotype was found once. The V call is TRBV11-2, the J call TRBJ2-1, with a tentative D call TRBD2 (6 bases). V was pared by 1 base and J by 3 bases, with 10 bases between. The CDR3 contains 15 residues. CDR1 and CDR2 (germline): SGHAT, FQNNGV. As DNA, the CDR3 is TGTGCCAGCAGCTTAGCGCGGGGAATCTACAATGAGCAGTTCTTC. This gives the protein CASSLARGIYNEQFF.

A note on this clonotype: This could be a read error, since a much larger clone is one nucleotide away. The chain uses TRBV20-1 and TRBJ1-6; tentative D call: TRBD1 (5 bases). CDR1 DFQATT and CDR2 SNEGSKA come from the germline V gene (reference sequence). The CDR3 is 13 residues long. V lost 2 bases and J lost 9, with 11 bases in between. The CDR3 nucleotides are TGCAGTGCTAGAAGGGACCATATTTCACCCCTCCACTTT. Protein: CSARRDHISPLHF.

For this clonotype: Since the CDR3 does not end with the conserved phenylalanine or tryptophan, this likely comes from a read error. The chain recombines TRBV4-2 with TRBJ1-4; D ambiguous. The CDR3 is 15 residues long. With 7 bases removed from V and 7 bases from J, the gap between germline ends came to 19 bases. Germline CDR1 and CDR2: LGHNA and YNFKEQ. The CDR3 sequence: CASIPAEPSSEKLFL. The CDR3, as DNA: TGTGCCAGCATCCCGGCAGAGCCCAGTAGTGAAAAACTGTTTTTA.

This clonotype was recorded many times. The chain couples TRBV4-2 to TRBJ1-4; no clear D gene. Trimming left V 3 bases short and J 1 base short, with 3 bases between. Germline V lookup: CDR1 LGHNA, CDR2 YNFKEQ. The CDR3 runs 13 residues. CDR3 DNA: TGTGCCAGCAGCCAGGGAACTAATGAAAAACTGTTTTTT. Protein sequence: CASSQGTNEKLFF.

With regard to this clonotype: The junction departs from germline at one end; a sequencing error may be responsible. The gene calls are TRBV6-2 or TRBV6-3 and TRBJ2-1, with D perhaps TRBD2 (6 bases). The CDR3 length is 15 residues. Germline V gene data show CDR1 as MNHEY and CDR2 as SVGEGT. CDR3 in DNA: TGTGCCAGCAGCCTTCTTTTGGGGGGTGACAATGAGCAGTCCTTC. Translated: CASSLLLGGDNEQSF.

A note on this clonotype: Likely a read error: the CDR3 ends without its conserved phenylalanine or tryptophan. This chain uses TRBV11-2 with TRBJ2-7, with TRBD2 as a possible D gene (6 bases). This CDR3 comprises 12 residues. Trimming left V 1 base short and J 9 bases short, with 10 bases between. The germline CDR1 and CDR2 sequences are SGHAT and FQNNGV. The CDR3 region is CASSLARGGQYL. The CDR3 DNA sequence: TGTGCCAGCAGCTTAGCACGGGGAGGGCAGTACCTC.

About this clonotype itself: Lacking the conserved final phenylalanine or tryptophan, this CDR3 likely reflects a read error. The V gene is TRBV11-3, the J gene TRBJ1-1; possibly TRBD1 for D (6 bases). This CDR3 spans 13 amino acids. Germline V gene data show CDR1 as SGHNT and CDR2 as YENEEA. The V end was cut by 8 bases, the J end by 4 bases, with 14 bases between. In DNA, the CDR3 is TGTGCCAGCGATGAGAGAGGGGGCACTGAAGCTTTCGTT. It translates to CASDERGGTEAFV.

The chain joins TRBV6-5 to TRBJ2-4; D is ambiguous. Trimming left V 7 bases short and J 7 bases short, with 11 bases between. CDR1 and CDR2 from the germline V gene are MNHEY and SVGAGI. The CDR3 has 12 residues. The CDR3 DNA reads as TGTGCCAGCACCGCCGACTTTAACATTCAGTACTTC. Translating gives CASTADFNIQYF.

Details on this clonotype: The junction departs from the called germline gene at one end, perhaps through a read error. The rearrangement links TRBV14 to TRBJ1-1; D gene ambiguous. Looked up from germline, CDR1 is SGHDN and CDR2 is FVKESK. The CDR3 runs 11 residues. In nucleotides, the CDR3 is TGTGCCGGCAGCGCAGGTCTTGAAGCTTTCTTT. Translating it yields CAGSAGLEAFF.

This clonotype was observed a single time. A much larger clone lies one base from this, so it may be a read error. J is TRBJ2-1 and V is TRBV20-1; TRBD1 is a possible D gene (7 bases). There are 11 residues in the CDR3. Germline V gene data show CDR1 as DFQATT and CDR2 as SNEGSKA (reference sequence). The CDR3 sequence is CGGDSYNEQFF. CDR3 DNA sequence: TGCGGCGGGGACAGCTACAATGAGCAGTTCTTC.